The clone carrying this T cell receptor beta chain was counted once. As yet, its antigen is unknown. The repertoire was sequenced with immunoSEQ multiplex PCR; TCRdb's copy has only in-frame clones and lacks some. The sample lists roughly 61,000 clones, around 80% occurring once. The data were taken from a study of a mutant IDH1 vaccine in newly diagnosed glioma. In the study overall: Once 4-6 weeks had passed after radiotherapy alone, vaccination started, or it started with temozolomide cycles. Every participant had undergone radiotherapy, temozolomide, or both before, and most underwent both. There were approximately 62% males and around 38% females among treated patients, whose mean age was roughly 40 years.

Per germline, CDR1 SGHTS and CDR2 YDEGEE. The CDR3 extends over 13 amino acids. The V and J ends lost 5 bases and 7 bases, in that order; junction bases with no gene match: 7. Time point: week 11, during vaccination. The vaccine gave 300 ug of a 20-mer mutant IDH1 peptide subcutaneously per dose. The donor cohort comprised cases of new WHO grade 3 or 4 IDH1-mutant, ATRX-lost astrocytoma. The chain carries TRBV5-8 and TRBJ2-5, with 8 bases matching TRBD1. Material: PBMCs, obtained from a glioma patient whose treatment included an IDH1 peptide vaccine. This TCR derives from a man in his fifties or sixties with glioma. DNA for the CDR3: TGTGCCAGCAGACGTGGACAGGGAATGACCCAGTACTTC. Its translation: CASRRGQGMTQYF. The full variable domain, with the rest looked up from reference TRBV5-8 and TRBJ2-5, is EAGVTQSPTHLIKTRGQQATLRCSPISGHTSVYWYQQALGLGLQFLLWYDEGEERNRGNFPPRFSGRQFPNYSSELNVNALELEDSALYLCASRRGQGMTQYFGPGTRLLVL.